These T cell receptor beta chains were read from a single sample in a study of T cell responses to AZD1222 COVID-19 vaccine. Here immunoSEQ multiplex PCR was the method, and the copy in TCRdb shows in-frame clones only, minus some. Here the sample spans around 130,000 clones, approximately 89% being singletons. Sequencing used peripheral blood, obtained on day 0 of AZD1222 vaccination. All receptors derive from an adult in good health. The CDR3 runs from the conserved cysteine through the conserved F or W.

J gene | V gene | CDR3 protein
TRBJ1-4 | TRBV7-2 | CASSLGQAPEKLFF
TRBJ1-2 | TRBV25-1 | CASSDPGQAPYGYTF
TRBJ2-1 | TRBV10-2 | CASSVRDFDNEQFF
TRBJ2-4 | TRBV3-1/TRBV3-2 | CASSQNGQGAGIQYF
TRBJ1-1 | TRBV4-1 | CASSPPGGFLNTEAFF
TRBJ2-5 | TRBV6-5 | CASSYFRGGREETQYF
TRBJ2-1 | TRBV11-2 | CASSLVSGGNSPEQFF
TRBJ1-1 | TRBV12-3/TRBV12-4 | CASTSPGAPEAFF
TRBJ1-6 | TRBV7-8 | CASTLDRVSNNSPLHF
TRBJ1-3 | TRBV7-8 | CASSLALGRDAGNTIYF
TRBJ1-1 | TRBV7-8 | CASSLALPLEAFF
TRBJ1-5 | TRBV9 | CASSPSSNQPQHF
TRBJ2-7 | TRBV30 | CAWSRRDYEQYF